The 10 T cell receptor beta chains below all came from one sample that was sequenced in a study of T cell responses to AZD1222 COVID-19 vaccine. Using immunoSEQ multiplex PCR, the repertoire was profiled, and TCRdb retains in-frame clones only, with some absent. This table has 140,000 to 150,000 clones, roughly 92% appearing once. Specimen: peripheral blood, collected on day 0 of AZD1222 vaccination. The receptors were sampled from an adult in good health.

This clone was seen a handful of times. The chain couples TRBV4-1 to TRBJ1-6; weak D call: TRBD1 (6 bases). This CDR3 contains 19 residues. The V gene lost 5 bases and the J gene lost 7 bases, with 27 bases spanning the gap. Germline-derived CDR1 and CDR2 are MGHRA and YSYEKL. This chain's CDR3 is CASSNPDRLRSSVNSPLHF. The CDR3 DNA reads TGCGCCAGCAGCAATCCCGACAGGCTGAGGTCTTCGGTGAATTCACCCCTCCACTTT.

This chain links TRBV6-5 with TRBJ2-2, with 11 bases that match TRBD1. J gave up 3 bases and V 4 bases, and 1 base lay outside the gene matches. The CDR3 runs 15 residues. CDR1 and CDR2 from the germline V gene are MNHEY and SVGAGI. CDR3 bases: TGTGCCAGCAGTTGGACAGGGGGCTACACCGGGGAGCTGTTTTTT. Amino acid sequence: CASSWTGGYTGELFF.

Here the CDR3 reads CASRFRQGLNTEAFF. The CDR3 nucleotides are TGTGCCAGCAGATTCCGACAGGGGCTGAACACTGAAGCTTTCTTT. This chain joins TRBV7-2 and TRBJ1-1; 8 bases agree with TRBD1. The junction had 6 bases not matched to a gene; V was cut back by 6 bases and J by 0 bases. Germline V gives CDR1 SGHTA, CDR2 FQGNSA. This CDR3 contains 15 residues.

The J gene is TRBJ1-1, the V gene TRBV5-4; possibly TRBD1 for D (5 bases). V lost 0 bases and J 1 base, leaving 7 bases between the germline ends. Looked up from germline, CDR1 is SGHNT and CDR2 is YYREEE (reference sequence). The CDR3 totals 14 residues. CDR3 region: CASSLVGGNTEAFF. CDR3 nucleotide sequence: TGTGCCAGCAGCTTGGTCGGGGGGAACACTGAAGCTTTCTTT.

The chain uses TRBV5-6 and TRBJ2-7; no definite D call. V lost 0 bases, J lost 2 bases, and 12 bases lay in between. The CDR3 covers 15 residues. Per germline, CDR1 SGHDT and CDR2 YYEEEE. CDR3 residues: CASSLAVGFPYEQYF. The CDR3, as DNA: TGTGCCAGCAGCTTGGCAGTCGGGTTTCCCTACGAGCAGTACTTC.

The chain is built from TRBV6-5 and TRBJ2-5; 11 nucleotides line up with TRBD2. This CDR3 spans 13 amino acids. V trimming: 8 bases; J trimming: 4 bases; junction bases outside the gene matches: 3. The V gene's germline CDR1 is MNHEY and CDR2 SVGAGI. The CDR3 nucleotides read TGTGCCAGCCGTCTAGCGGGAGGAGAGACCCAGTACTTC. It is translated as CASRLAGGETQYF.

The chain links TRBV4-1 to TRBJ1-5, with D possibly matching TRBD1 (5 bases). Germline CDR1 and CDR2: MGHRA and YSYEKL. Trimming shortened V by 1 base and J by 2 bases, and 24 bases separated the two germline ends. The CDR3 has 20 residues. In nucleotides, the CDR3 is TGCGCCAGCAGCCAAGCCCCGGGATCAGGGAGGGGTTGGGGCAATCAGCCCCAGCATTTT. Encoded protein: CASSQAPGSGRGWGNQPQHF.

CDR3 amino acids: CASSRGEKLFF. Here the CDR3 DNA reads TGTGCCAGCAGCAGGGGTGAAAAACTGTTTTTT. The rearrangement links TRBV4-2 to TRBJ1-4; perhaps TRBD1 as D (5 bases). CDR3 size: 11 residues. Germline CDR1 reads LGHNA; CDR2 reads YNFKEQ. V lost 5 bases and J 7 bases, leaving 5 bases between the germline ends.

This clone was found a few times. The V call is TRBV5-1, the J call TRBJ2-2; TRBD2 might be the D (5 bases). V was pared by 4 bases and J by 8 bases, with 12 bases between. The CDR3 length is 13 residues. Germline values: CDR1 SGHRS, CDR2 YFSETQ. CDR3: CASSRQRGGELFF. The CDR3 DNA reads TGCGCCAGCAGCCGTCAGCGCGGGGGGGAGCTGTTTTTT.

This chain links TRBV28 with TRBJ1-5; no reliable D call. The CDR3 has 14 residues. The ends were cut back, 3 bases at V and 2 bases at J, with 8 bases in the middle. The germline CDR1 and CDR2 sequences are MDHEN and SYDVKM. The chain's CDR3 is CASSLVNGNQPQHF. The CDR3 nucleotides are TGTGCCAGCAGTTTGGTGAACGGCAATCAGCCCCAGCATTTT.